This T cell receptor (beta chain) was profiled in a study of T-cell reconstitution after alpha-beta-depleted transplantation in children. Germline CDR1 is SGDLS and CDR2 is YYNGEE. The ends lost 0 bases at V and 16 bases at J; junction bases unmatched: 16. The CDR3 loop spans 15 amino acids. It was with unique molecular identifiers that the TCRbeta library was prepared. TCRdb reanalysed the PCR reads using MiXCR and keeps one entry per CDR3 protein. The sample includes hundreds of thousands of distinct CDR3 sequences, 15% to 20% of them seen just once. This sequence joins TRBV9 and TRBJ2-1, with 7 positions matching TRBD2. The TCR was taken from a male patient aged 2 to 9 who had a stem cell transplant for acute lymphoblastic leukemia, so the T cells may come from the graft donor. Sequenced material: PBMCs, mostly from graft donor cells, taken 360 days after TCRalphabeta/CD19-depleted stem cell transplant. The CDR3 is CASSVGGEGSPHTFF. CDR3 nucleotide sequence: TGTGCCAGCAGCGTAGGTGGGGAGGGGAGCCCCCACACTTTCTTC. The full variable domain, rest sourced from reference TRBV9 and TRBJ2-1, is DSGVTQTPKHLITATGQRVTLRCSPRSGDLSVYWYQQSLDQGLQFLIQYYNGEERAKGNILERFSAQQFPDLHSELNLSSLELGDSALYFCASSVGGEGSPHTFFGPGTRLTVL.